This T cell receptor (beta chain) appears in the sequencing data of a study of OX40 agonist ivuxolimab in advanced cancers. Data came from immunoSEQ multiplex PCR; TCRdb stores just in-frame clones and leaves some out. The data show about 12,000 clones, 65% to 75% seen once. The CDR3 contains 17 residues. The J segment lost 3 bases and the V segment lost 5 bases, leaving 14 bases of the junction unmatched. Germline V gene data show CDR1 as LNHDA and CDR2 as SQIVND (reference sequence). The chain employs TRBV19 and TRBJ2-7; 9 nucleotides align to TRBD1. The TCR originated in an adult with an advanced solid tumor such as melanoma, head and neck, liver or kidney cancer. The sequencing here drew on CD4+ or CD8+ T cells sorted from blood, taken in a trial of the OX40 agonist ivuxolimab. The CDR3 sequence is CASSWGTGTEKIYEQYF. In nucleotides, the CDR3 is TGTGCCAGTAGTTGGGGGACAGGGACGGAAAAGATCTACGAGCAGTACTTC.